Presented here are 2 T cell receptor beta chains from one specimen sequenced in a study of T-cell reconstitution after alpha-beta-depleted transplantation in children. For TCRbeta, the library was prepared with unique molecular identifiers. TCRdb redid the calling of the PCR reads with MiXCR, one entry per CDR3 protein. The sample lists fewer than 700,000 distinct CDR3 sequences, about 21% occurring once. Source: PBMCs, mostly from graft donor cells, taken 360 days after TCRalphabeta/CD19-depleted stem cell transplant. These receptors all come from a boy under two years old who had a stem cell transplant for acute myeloid leukemia, so the T cells may come from the graft donor.

The CDR3 DNA sequence: TGTGCCATCAGTGGACCGGGGACAGGGGCTTTCCACGAGCAGTACTTC. This gives the protein CAISGPGTGAFHEQYF. The chain links TRBV10-3 to TRBJ2-7; 10 nucleotides line up with TRBD1. There are 16 residues in the CDR3. Per germline, CDR1 ENHRY and CDR2 SYGVKD. V shed 4 bases, J shed 5 bases, and the junction held 11 bases outside the gene matches.

The genes are TRBV12-3 or TRBV12-4 and TRBJ2-1, with 10 bases aligning to TRBD2. There are 18 residues in the CDR3. V was clipped by 4 bases and J by 5 bases; unmatched bases: 14. The CDR3 here is CASSSSHGAGGSDNEQFF. The CDR3 nucleotides read TGTGCCAGCAGTTCCTCCCATGGAGCGGGGGGGAGTGACAATGAGCAGTTCTTC.